The 16 T cell receptor beta chains in this list originate from one sample, sequenced in a study of T cells in Graves' hyperthyroidism and ophthalmopathy. Amplified TCR beta CDR3 regions came from RNA transcripts. With the HTBI primer set, the TCR CDR3 went through a first round of RT-PCR. MiXCR was run by TCRdb on the multiplex PCR reads, yielding one entry per CDR3 protein. The sample lists approximately 370,000 distinct CDR3 sequences, about 16% occurring once. The material sequenced was blood. Source of these receptors: a woman in her 30s with Graves' hyperthyroidism.

This clonotype was counted many times. This chain connects TRBV6-1 to TRBJ2-5; weak D call: TRBD1 (6 bases). V lost 5 bases and J lost 2, with 15 bases in between. Germline V lookup: CDR1 MNHNS, CDR2 SASEGT. This CDR3 is 15 amino acids long. Here the CDR3 reads CASSLPDSFQETQYF. The CDR3 coding sequence is TGTGCCAGCAGTCTCCCGGACAGTTTTCAAGAGACCCAGTACTTC.

Many counts were recorded for this clonotype. The gene calls are TRBV30 and TRBJ2-7; D remains unclear. V was trimmed by 1 base and J by 2 bases, leaving 9 bases between them. CDR1 and CDR2 from the germline V gene are GTSNPN and SVGIG (reference sequence). This CDR3 comprises 13 residues. CDR3 in amino acids: CAWSGQAAYEQYF. The CDR3 nucleotides read TGTGCCTGGAGTGGTCAGGCAGCCTACGAGCAGTACTTC. The full variable domain, with the rest looked up from reference TRBV30 and TRBJ2-7, is SQTIHQWPATLVQPVGSPLSLECTVEGTSNPNLYWYRQAAGRGLQLLFYSVGIGQISSEVPQNLSASRPQDRQFILSSKKLLLSDSGFYLCAWSGQAAYEQYFGPGTRLTVT.

This clonotype occurred a few times. CDR3: CASSPTASYEQYF. The CDR3 nucleotides read TGTGCCAGCTCACCAACAGCGAGCTACGAGCAGTACTTC. The J gene is TRBJ2-7, the V gene TRBV18; D uncertain. Trimming took off 2 bases at V and 3 bases at J, with 8 bases between the two ends. The CDR3 has 13 amino acids. Germline loops: CDR1 KGHSH, CDR2 LQKENI.

Ten or more counts support this clonotype. This chain joins TRBV18 and TRBJ2-7; D possibly corresponds to TRBD1 (6 bases). Germline V gene data show CDR1 as KGHSH and CDR2 as LQKENI. V was cut by 8 bases and J by 0 bases, with 14 bases left in between. The CDR3 is made up of 14 amino acids. CDR3 DNA: TGTGCCAGCAGCCCCGGACAGAGCTCCTACGAGCAGTACTTC. This sequence encodes CASSPGQSSYEQYF.

This CDR3 is CASSYPREGQWFF. The DNA of the CDR3 is TGTGCCAGCAGTTACCCACGGGAGGGGCAGTGGTTCTTC. The rearrangement links TRBV6-2 or TRBV6-3 to TRBJ2-1; the match to TRBD2 covers 8 bases. The CDR3 runs 13 residues. V shed 2 bases and J 15 bases; nucleotides not matched to a gene: 9. Germline-derived CDR1 and CDR2 are MNHEY and SVGEGT.

This clonotype was seen at least ten times. The chain has TRBV6-1 and TRBJ1-5; D perhaps matches TRBD1 (5 bases). The CDR3 is 13 amino acids. Germline V lookup: CDR1 MNHNS, CDR2 SASEGT. V was cut by 6 bases and J by 3 bases, with 9 bases left in between. CDR3 DNA sequence: TGTGCCAGCAGGACAGAAAACAATCAGCCCCAGCATTTT. Protein: CASRTENNQPQHF.

This clonotype appeared many times. This sequence joins TRBV11-2 and TRBJ2-1; 7 nucleotides match TRBD1. The V gene end was trimmed by 1 base and the J gene end by 5 bases; junction bases not matched to a gene: 5. This CDR3 is 15 amino acids long. Germline V CDR1 and CDR2: SGHAT, FQNNGV. The CDR3, as DNA: TGTGCCAGCAGCTTAGTCAGGGGGAGAAACAATGAGCAGTTCTTC. Translating it yields CASSLVRGRNNEQFF.

This clonotype was seen at least ten times. This chain links TRBV6-5 with TRBJ2-3; D call uncertain. This CDR3 spans 19 amino acids. V lost 0 bases, J lost 2 bases, and 21 bases lay in between. Germline loops: CDR1 MNHEY, CDR2 SVGAGI. The CDR3 sequence: CASSYSIVQTPAITDTQYF. CDR3 DNA: TGTGCCAGCAGTTACTCGATTGTGCAGACCCCCGCAATCACAGATACGCAGTATTTT.

The chain links TRBV10-3 to TRBJ2-3; TRBD2 agrees at 9 bases. Germline V gene lookup returns CDR1 ENHRY and CDR2 SYGVKD. The CDR3 runs 14 residues. After removal of 4 bases from V and 6 bases from J, the junction contained 5 bases not matched to a gene. The CDR3 coding sequence is TGTGCCATCAGTGCCGGCGGGAGGGTCGATACGCAGTATTTT. It yields the protein CAISAGGRVDTQYF.

The chain recombines TRBV5-4 with TRBJ2-3; no reliable D call. V lost 6 bases, J lost 4 bases, and 9 bases lay in between. Germline V gene sequence: CDR1 SGHNT, CDR2 YYREEE (reference sequence). This CDR3 spans 12 amino acids. The CDR3 DNA is TGTGCCAGCACAACCCCCGCAGATACGCAGTATTTT. Residues: CASTTPADTQYF.

This sequence joins TRBV20-1 and TRBJ2-1; possibly TRBD1 for D (5 bases). Trimming pared 2 bases from V and 6 bases from J, leaving 8 bases between. The CDR3 is 12 amino acids. CDR1 DFQATT and CDR2 SNEGSKA come from the germline V gene (reference sequence). This CDR3 reads CSARPGPNEQFF. CDR3 sequence (DNA): TGCAGTGCTAGACCAGGGCCCAATGAGCAGTTCTTC.

The chain has TRBV20-1 and TRBJ2-4, with 8 bases lining up with TRBD2. Germline assignment: CDR1 DFQATT and CDR2 SNEGSKA (reference sequence). The CDR3 extends over 11 amino acids. The CDR3 spells CSCRGGNIQYF. The CDR3 DNA reads as TGCAGCTGTCGGGGGGGAAACATTCAGTACTTC.

This clonotype came up many times. The chain is built from TRBV7-9 and TRBJ2-1, with TRBD1 matching over 7 bases. Germline CDR1 is SEHNR and CDR2 is FQNEAQ (reference sequence). Trimming cost V 5 bases and J 2 bases; bases outside gene matches: 6. The CDR3 covers 15 residues. The CDR3 loop reads CASSPTGVPYNEQFF. The CDR3 DNA follows: TGTGCCAGCAGCCCCACAGGGGTCCCCTACAATGAGCAGTTCTTC.

This clonotype was seen ten or more times. This chain connects TRBV18 to TRBJ2-7, with 9 positions matching TRBD1. CDR1 and CDR2 (germline): KGHSH, LQKENI. Germline trimming cut 8 bases from V and 5 bases from J; bases unmatched to any gene: 4. The CDR3 has 12 residues. CDR3 bases: TGTGCCAGCCCGAGACAGGGGGACGAGCAGTACTTC. This sequence encodes CASPRQGDEQYF.

As for this clonotype: A much larger clone differs from this one at a single base, so this may be a read error. This chain links TRBV18 with TRBJ1-5; D remains unclear. The CDR3 has 16 amino acids. Germline V lookup: CDR1 KGHSH, CDR2 LQKENI. The DNA for the CDR3 is TGTGCCAGCTCACCCTTGGAGACGGTGAGCAATCGGCCCCAGCATTTT. Translating gives CASSPLETVSNRPQHF.

The table lists this clonotype with many counts. The gene calls are TRBV11-2 and TRBJ1-2; D is possibly TRBD1 (5 bases). The CDR3 sequence is 17 residues long. In germline, CDR1 is SGHAT, CDR2 FQNNGV. Trimming took 3 bases from V and 3 from J, leaving 20 bases between them. The CDR3 coding sequence is TGTGCCAGCAGCTTGGGGACCACTTACCAAACGGACTATGGCTACACCTTC. Its protein is CASSLGTTYQTDYGYTF.